This T cell receptor (beta chain) emerged from a study of regulatory T cells in long-lasting Graves disease. Study outcomes and limitations: Possibly, accuracy suffered from the small sample size. Persistent Graves' patients showed less TCR diversity than newly diagnosed ones.

Time point specified: persistent/refractory GD, antithyroid drugs over 5 years with positive TRAb. The TCR library was made from RNA that had been extracted from PBMCs in TRIzol. It was an endocrinology department in Xi'an, China, that provided the patients. The authors drew approximately 9 milliliters of peripheral blood into EDTA tubes. Germline V gene data show CDR1 as SGHTA and CDR2 as FQGNSA. Losses at the gene ends were 5 bases for V and 1 base for J; bases not matched to a gene: 10. The CDR3 length is 18 residues. Libraries of TCR beta came from iRepertoire HTBI primers plus Arm-PCR of CDR3 regions. TCRdb re-called the multiplex PCR reads through MiXCR, storing one row per CDR3 protein. Here the sample spans around 510,000 distinct CDR3 sequences, less than 25% being singletons. With regard to this clonotype: What it binds is not known.

The chain combines TRBV7-2 with TRBJ2-6; 8 nucleotides align to TRBD1. The receptor was derived from a female donor with Graves disease. The source material was peripheral blood mononuclear cells (PBMCs), sampled when the disease was refractory, from a patient treated with antithyroid drugs. The CDR3 DNA is TGTGCCAGCAGCCCATGGGCAGGGGGCGGATCTGGGGCCAACGTCCTGACTTTC. This translates into CASSPWAGGGSGANVLTF.